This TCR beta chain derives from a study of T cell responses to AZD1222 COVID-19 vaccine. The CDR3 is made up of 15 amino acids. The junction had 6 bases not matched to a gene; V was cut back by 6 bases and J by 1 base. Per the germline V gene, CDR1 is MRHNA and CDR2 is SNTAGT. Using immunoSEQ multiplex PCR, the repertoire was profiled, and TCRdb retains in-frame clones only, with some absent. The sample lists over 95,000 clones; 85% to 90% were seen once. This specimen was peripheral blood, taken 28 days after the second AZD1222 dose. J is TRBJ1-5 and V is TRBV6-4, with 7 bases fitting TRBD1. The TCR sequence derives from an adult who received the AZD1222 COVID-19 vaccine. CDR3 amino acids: CASSGPDRSNQPQHF. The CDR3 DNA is TGTGCCAGCAGCGGGCCGGACAGGAGCAATCAGCCCCAGCATTTT.